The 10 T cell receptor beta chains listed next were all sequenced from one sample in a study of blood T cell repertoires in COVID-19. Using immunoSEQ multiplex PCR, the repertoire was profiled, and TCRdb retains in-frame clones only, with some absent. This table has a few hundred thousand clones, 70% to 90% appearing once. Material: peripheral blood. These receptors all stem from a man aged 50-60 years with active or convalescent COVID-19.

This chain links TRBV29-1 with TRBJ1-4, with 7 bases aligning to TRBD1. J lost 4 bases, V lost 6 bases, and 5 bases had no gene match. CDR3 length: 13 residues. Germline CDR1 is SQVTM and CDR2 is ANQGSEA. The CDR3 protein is CSVKTGSNEKLFF. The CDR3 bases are TGCAGCGTAAAGACAGGGAGTAATGAAAAACTGTTTTTT.

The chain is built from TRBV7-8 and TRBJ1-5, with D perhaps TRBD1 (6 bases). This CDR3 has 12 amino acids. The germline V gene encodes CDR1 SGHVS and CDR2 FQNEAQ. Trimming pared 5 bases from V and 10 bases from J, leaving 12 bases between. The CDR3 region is CASSGMGAPQHF. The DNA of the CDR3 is TGTGCCAGCAGCGGCATGGGGGCACCCCAGCATTTT.

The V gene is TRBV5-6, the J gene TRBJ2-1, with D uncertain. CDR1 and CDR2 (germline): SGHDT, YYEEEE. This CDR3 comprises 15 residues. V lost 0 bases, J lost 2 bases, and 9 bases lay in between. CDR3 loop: CASSLVAKPYNEQFF. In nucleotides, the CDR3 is TGTGCCAGCAGCTTGGTGGCCAAACCCTACAATGAGCAGTTCTTC.

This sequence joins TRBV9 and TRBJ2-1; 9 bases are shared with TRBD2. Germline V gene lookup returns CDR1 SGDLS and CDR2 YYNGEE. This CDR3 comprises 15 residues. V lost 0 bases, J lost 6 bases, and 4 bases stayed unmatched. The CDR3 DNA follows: TGTGCCAGCAGCGTAGACGGCGGGAGGGGCAATGAGCAGTTCTTC. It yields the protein CASSVDGGRGNEQFF.

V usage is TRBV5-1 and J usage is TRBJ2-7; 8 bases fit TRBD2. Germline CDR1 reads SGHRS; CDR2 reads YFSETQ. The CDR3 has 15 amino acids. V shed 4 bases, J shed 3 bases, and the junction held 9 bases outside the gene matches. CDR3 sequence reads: CASSLYPGTSYEQYF. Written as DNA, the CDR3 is TGCGCCAGCAGCCTTTACCCCGGGACTAGCTACGAGCAGTACTTC.

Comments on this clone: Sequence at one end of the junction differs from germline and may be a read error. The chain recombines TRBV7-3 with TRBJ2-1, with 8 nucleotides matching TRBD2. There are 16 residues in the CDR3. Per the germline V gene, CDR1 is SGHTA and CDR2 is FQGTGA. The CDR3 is CASSSAGTSSFNEQFF. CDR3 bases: TGTGCCAGCAGCTCCGCCGGGACTAGTTCCTTCAATGAGCAGTTCTTC.

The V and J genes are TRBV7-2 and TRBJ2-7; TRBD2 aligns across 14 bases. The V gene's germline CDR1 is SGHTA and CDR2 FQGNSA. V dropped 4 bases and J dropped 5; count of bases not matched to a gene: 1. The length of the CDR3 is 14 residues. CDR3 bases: TGTGCCAGCAGCTCGGGACTAGCGGGAGACGAGCAGTACTTC. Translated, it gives CASSSGLAGDEQYF.

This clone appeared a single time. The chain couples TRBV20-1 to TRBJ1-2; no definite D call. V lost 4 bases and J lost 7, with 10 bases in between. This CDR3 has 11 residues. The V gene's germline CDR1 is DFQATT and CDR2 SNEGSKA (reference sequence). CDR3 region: CSAKEDRGYTF. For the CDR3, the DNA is TGCAGTGCTAAGGAGGACCGTGGCTACACCTTC.

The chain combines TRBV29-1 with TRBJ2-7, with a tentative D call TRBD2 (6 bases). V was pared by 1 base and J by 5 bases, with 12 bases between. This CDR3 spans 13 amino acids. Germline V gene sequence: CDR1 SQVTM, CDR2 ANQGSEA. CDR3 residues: CSVEAGTSDEQYF. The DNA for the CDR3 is TGCAGCGTTGAAGCCGGGACTTCGGACGAGCAGTACTTC.

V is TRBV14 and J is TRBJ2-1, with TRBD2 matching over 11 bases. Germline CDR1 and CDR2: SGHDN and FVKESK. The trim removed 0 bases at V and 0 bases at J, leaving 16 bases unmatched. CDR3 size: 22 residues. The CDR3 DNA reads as TGTGCCAGCAGCCAAGATTCTAGGCTAGCGGGAGGTTTGGGCTTCTCCTACAATGAGCAGTTCTTC. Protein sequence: CASSQDSRLAGGLGFSYNEQFF.